The 18 T cell receptor beta chains listed next were all sequenced from one sample in a study of cytomegalovirus exposure and HLA in healthy donors. PCR involved 60 Vbeta and 13 Jbeta primers. Clones were read by immunoSEQ multiplex PCR, and TCRdb kept only the in-frame ones, dropping some. Of tens of thousands of clones listed, roughly 53% are singletons. The sample consisted of PBMCs. These receptors were taken from a human donor in good health.

This clone was found a few times. The V call is TRBV7-2, the J call TRBJ2-1, with 7 bases aligning to TRBD1. Germline CDR1 is SGHTA and CDR2 is FQGNSA. The CDR3 consists of 14 residues. V lost 5 bases, J lost 7 bases, and 8 bases stayed unmatched. The CDR3 sequence: CASSRQGLLNEQFF. DNA of the CDR3: TGTGCCAGCAGCCGACAGGGCCTTTTGAATGAGCAGTTCTTC.

This rearrangement joins TRBV5-5 to TRBJ1-2; D may be TRBD1 (5 bases). Trimming shortened V by 0 bases and J by 4 bases, and 10 bases separated the two germline ends. The V gene's germline CDR1 is SGHKS and CDR2 YYEKEE (reference sequence). CDR3 length equals 14 residues. The CDR3 DNA follows: TGTGCCAGCAGCTTGGAATCAGGGATCTATGGCTACACCTTC. This sequence encodes CASSLESGIYGYTF. The entire variable domain, with the rest obtained from reference TRBV5-5 and TRBJ1-2, is as follows: DAGVTQSPTHLIKTRGQQVTLRCSPISGHKSVSWYQQVLGQGPQFIFQYYEKEERGRGNFPDRFSARQFPNYSSELNVNALLLGDSALYLCASSLESGIYGYTFGSGTRLTVV.

The rearrangement links TRBV6-6 to TRBJ1-2; 12 bases line up with TRBD1. Per the germline V gene, CDR1 is MNHNY and CDR2 is SVGAGI (reference sequence). The CDR3 runs 16 residues. With 7 bases clipped from V and 3 bases from J, the junction kept 9 bases outside the gene matches. The CDR3 spells CASNLGGTGGDYGYTF. The CDR3 DNA follows: TGTGCCAGCAACCTGGGTGGGACAGGGGGCGACTATGGCTACACCTTC.

The sample holds a few counts of this clone. V and J are TRBV6-5 and TRBJ1-1, with D perhaps TRBD1 (5 bases). Looked up from germline, CDR1 is MNHEY and CDR2 is SVGAGI. The CDR3 consists of 13 residues. With 2 bases removed from V and 5 bases from J, the gap between germline ends came to 9 bases. The CDR3 spells CASSYGGGTEAFF. The CDR3 DNA reads as TGTGCCAGCAGTTACGGGGGAGGGACTGAAGCTTTCTTT.

The rearrangement joins TRBV27 to TRBJ2-7, with 7 bases that match TRBD1. The CDR3 has 16 amino acids. CDR1 is MNHEY, CDR2 SMNVEV, per germline (reference sequence). V lost 4 bases, J lost 1 base, and 10 bases stayed unmatched. CDR3 nucleotide sequence: TGTGCCAGCAGTTCGACGCCGGGACAGAAATCCTACGAGCAGTACTTC. It codes for CASSSTPGQKSYEQYF.

V gene TRBV6-1 combines with J gene TRBJ1-1; the D is unclear. The CDR3 contains 11 residues. Germline V gives CDR1 MNHNS, CDR2 SASEGT. V was cut by 5 bases and J by 10 bases, with 11 bases left in between. The CDR3: CASSITVRAFF. The CDR3 nucleotides read TGTGCCAGCAGTATCACAGTGCGAGCTTTCTTT.

This clone turned up a few times. J is TRBJ1-6 and V is TRBV10-3; TRBD1 agrees at 10 bases. V was pared by 3 bases and J by 7 bases, with 3 bases of the junction left unmatched. The V gene's germline CDR1 is ENHRY and CDR2 SYGVKD. This CDR3 contains 15 residues. CDR3: CAISDPGQGNSPLHF. CDR3 DNA: TGTGCCATCAGTGACCCGGGACAGGGGAATTCACCCCTCCACTTT.

The chain carries TRBV7-8 and TRBJ2-7; D gene unclear. The CDR3 has 14 amino acids. V gave up 0 bases and J gave up 2 bases, with 8 bases separating them. CDR1 is SGHVS and CDR2 is FQNEAQ in the germline V gene. CDR3 loop: CASSLASLPYEQYF. CDR3 nucleotides: TGTGCCAGCAGCTTAGCGTCCCTCCCCTACGAGCAGTACTTC.

The chain recombines TRBV12-5 with TRBJ1-5; no firm D call. The CDR3 length is 15 residues. The V gene lost 5 bases and the J gene lost 2 bases, with 13 bases spanning the gap. Germline V gene data show CDR1 as LGHNT and CDR2 as FRNRAP. The CDR3 nucleotides are TGTGCTAGTGGTCCCCCCCCGGGAGGCAATCAGCCCCAGCATTTT. Protein product: CASGPPPGGNQPQHF.

The J gene is TRBJ1-4, the V gene TRBV5-1; 8 bases are shared with TRBD1. The CDR3 contains 15 residues. With V trimmed by 7 bases and J by 0 bases, 5 bases remained unmatched. Germline V gives CDR1 SGHRS, CDR2 YFSETQ. The CDR3 bases are TGCGCCAGCCGGACAGGGCCCGCAACTAATGAAAAACTGTTTTTT. Amino acid sequence: CASRTGPATNEKLFF.

The V and J genes are TRBV7-2 and TRBJ2-5; tentative D call: TRBD1 (5 bases). This CDR3 contains 14 residues. CDR1 is SGHTA, CDR2 FQGNSA, per germline. Deletions cut 5 bases from V and 3 bases from J, with 13 bases between. This CDR3 reads CASSAQGGEETQYF. DNA for the CDR3: TGTGCCAGCAGCGCGCAGGGTGGCGAAGAGACCCAGTACTTC.

The CDR3 is CASSRGVQTNHQYF. The CDR3, as DNA: TGTGCCAGTAGTCGGGGGGTACAGACTAATCATCAGTACTTC. The chain couples TRBV19 to TRBJ2-4, with TRBD2 matching over 7 bases. Trimming cost V 5 bases and J 12 bases; bases outside gene matches: 13. From germline, CDR1 is LNHDA and CDR2 SQIVND (reference sequence). The CDR3 spans 14 residues.

Only one count was recorded for this clone. V and J are TRBV9 and TRBJ1-1; 7 nucleotides align to TRBD1. This CDR3 has 18 residues. J lost 3 bases, V lost 3 bases, and 17 bases had no gene match. The V gene's germline CDR1 is SGDLS and CDR2 YYNGEE. The CDR3 sequence: CASSGRTGRRITHTEAFF. In DNA, the CDR3 is TGTGCCAGCAGCGGACGGACAGGCCGCCGGATAACTCACACTGAAGCTTTCTTT.

This clone has a single count. The V gene is TRBV15, the J gene TRBJ1-2; possible D gene TRBD1, 5 bases. V was shortened by 0 bases and J by 8 bases, with 19 bases between the two germline ends. CDR3 length: 16 residues. From germline, CDR1 is LNHNV and CDR2 YYDKDF (reference sequence). The CDR3 bases are TGTGCCACCAGCAGAGATCTGCTGCAAGGGGCGCGCGGCTACACCTTC. Its protein is CATSRDLLQGARGYTF.

Points on this clone: One junction end disagrees with the germline gene, perhaps due to a read error. The V and J genes are TRBV5-4 and TRBJ1-2; possible D gene TRBD1, 6 bases. The CDR3 consists of 13 residues. CDR1 and CDR2 from the germline V gene are SGHNT and YYREEE (reference sequence). Here the CDR3 reads CASSRTEGNGYPF. As DNA, the CDR3 is TGTGCCAGCAGCCGGACAGAAGGGAATGGCTACCCCTTC.

The gene calls are TRBV2 and TRBJ1-5; D gene unclear. Germline CDR1 is SNHLY and CDR2 is FYNNEI. This CDR3 is 15 amino acids long. V was shortened by 6 bases and J by 4 bases, with 16 bases between the two germline ends. Written as DNA, the CDR3 is TGTGCCAGCAGCGAGAGGGTCACAGAAAATCAGCCCCAGCATTTT. Translated: CASSERVTENQPQHF.

The V call is TRBV7-2, the J call TRBJ2-1, with D possibly TRBD2 on 5 matching bases. Germline V CDR1 and CDR2: SGHTA, FQGNSA. The ends were cut back, 4 bases at V and 7 bases at J, with 14 bases in the middle. The CDR3 extends over 14 amino acids. DNA for the CDR3: TGTGCCAGCAGCTCCCCCCGGGAACTGAATGAGCAGTTCTTC. This encodes CASSSPRELNEQFF.

The gene calls are TRBV2 and TRBJ1-5; D gene unclear. Trimming shortened V by 6 bases and J by 0 bases, and 9 bases separated the two germline ends. This CDR3 contains 14 residues. Germline V CDR1 and CDR2: SNHLY, FYNNEI. CDR3 loop: CASRITNSNQPQHF. The CDR3, as DNA: TGTGCCAGCAGGATTACAAATAGCAATCAGCCCCAGCATTTT.